Presented here are 18 T cell receptor beta chains from one specimen sequenced in a study of beta chain features in type 1 diabetes. Their specific antigens are unknown. cDNA synthesis used the whole RNA isolate, giving expressed TCRB sequences. The repertoire was sequenced with immunoSEQ multiplex PCR; TCRdb's copy has only in-frame clones and lacks some. Among approximately 280,000 clones listed, about 15% were seen once. Notes on the study in general: For Type 1 diabetes patients, all four CD4+ subsets carried TCRB CDR3s that were moderately but significantly shorter.

The specimen was naive CD4+ T cells from blood. These receptors were collected from a man aged 18 to 29 with type 1 diabetes.

The rearrangement joins TRBV13 to TRBJ2-3; possibly TRBD1 for D (6 bases). Germline assignment: CDR1 PRHDT and CDR2 FYEKMQ (reference sequence). V lost 6 bases and J lost 2, with 18 bases in between. The CDR3 spans 16 residues. CDR3 protein: CASSKRYRVTTDTQYF. CDR3 bases: TGTGCCAGCAGTAAACGCTACAGGGTGACCACAGATACGCAGTATTTT.

The V and J genes are TRBV15 and TRBJ1-2; tentative D call: TRBD1 (5 bases). V dropped 3 bases and J dropped 3 bases, with 11 bases sitting between them. Germline V CDR1 and CDR2: LNHNV, YYDKDF (reference sequence). The CDR3 runs to 14 residues. The CDR3 DNA reads as TGTGCCACCAGCAGCTATAGACAGTACTATGGCTACACCTTC. It translates to CATSSYRQYYGYTF.

This clone was seen a handful of times. This chain links TRBV25-1 with TRBJ1-2; 9 nucleotides align to TRBD1. The V gene end was trimmed by 5 bases and the J gene end by 8 bases; junction bases not matched to a gene: 6. The CDR3 totals 13 residues. CDR1 is MGHDK and CDR2 is SYGVNS in the germline V gene. The chain's CDR3 is CASSSQGARGYTF. The CDR3, as DNA: TGTGCCAGCAGTTCACAGGGGGCGCGGGGCTACACCTTC.

The chain couples TRBV7-9 to TRBJ2-1; 7 bases are a match to TRBD1. Losses at the gene ends were 5 bases for V and 8 bases for J; bases not matched to a gene: 21. Germline CDR1 is SEHNR and CDR2 is FQNEAQ (reference sequence). The length of the CDR3 is 18 residues. CDR3 DNA sequence: TGTGCCAGCAGCCGCCTTAAAAGGGGGCAGGGGTTTTGGGATGAGCAGTTCTTC. Its translation is CASSRLKRGQGFWDEQFF.

The table lists this clone with a few counts. Other nucleotide sequences in the sample specify the same CDR3. The chain links TRBV5-1 to TRBJ2-7, with TRBD1 as a possible D gene (5 bases). Trimming left V 4 bases short and J 4 bases short, with 9 bases between. CDR1 and CDR2 from the germline V gene are SGHRS and YFSETQ. This CDR3 is built from 12 residues. The CDR3 DNA reads as TGCGCCAGCAGCCGTGACAGTTACGAGCAGTACTTC. This translates into CASSRDSYEQYF.

The V and J genes are TRBV4-3 and TRBJ2-3; no definite D call. The length of the CDR3 is 18 residues. The V end lost 0 bases, the J end lost 7 bases, and 23 bases lay between the germline ends. Germline CDR1 is LGHNA and CDR2 is YSLEER. CDR3 in DNA: TGCGCCAGCAGCCAAGATTGGGTCGCTTTAGAGAGAGCGTATACGCAGTATTTT. It translates to CASSQDWVALERAYTQYF.

This clone was seen only once. The gene calls are TRBV5-1 and TRBJ2-2, with 7 bases aligning to TRBD1. CDR1 and CDR2 (germline): SGHRS, YFSETQ. CDR3 size: 15 residues. Germline trimming cut 3 bases from V and 4 bases from J; bases unmatched to any gene: 6. The DNA of the CDR3 is TGCGCCAGCAGCTCGATGACAGGGTCCACCGGGGAGCTGTTTTTT. Its translation: CASSSMTGSTGELFF. Drawing the rest from reference TRBV5-1 and TRBJ2-2, the complete variable domain is KAGVTQTPRYLIKTRGQQVTLSCSPISGHRSVSWYQQTPGQGLQFLFEYFSETQRNKGNFPGRFSGRQFSNSRSEMNVSTLELGDSALYLCASSSMTGSTGELFFGEGSRLTVL.

This clone turned up a few times. Other DNA sequences of this sample code for an identical CDR3. The chain has TRBV7-2 and TRBJ2-3; D not resolved. V lost 4 bases and J 2 bases, leaving 4 bases between the germline ends. CDR1 is SGHTA, CDR2 FQGNSA, per germline. The CDR3 extends over 12 amino acids. CDR3 sequence (DNA): TGTGCCAGCAGCTCCTTCACAGATACGCAGTATTTT. It encodes CASSSFTDTQYF.

This clone occurred a few times. V gene TRBV5-1 combines with J gene TRBJ1-2; a weak D match, TRBD1 (6 bases). V lost 1 base, J lost 8 bases, and 9 bases lay in between. The CDR3 consists of 12 residues. Germline assignment: CDR1 SGHRS and CDR2 YFSETQ. The CDR3 protein is CASSLTGTGYTF. DNA for the CDR3: TGCGCCAGCAGCTTGACAGGGACGGGCTACACCTTC.

The gene calls are TRBV28 and TRBJ1-1; a weak D match, TRBD1 (5 bases). The germline V gene has CDR1 MDHEN and CDR2 SYDVKM. The CDR3 loop spans 15 amino acids. V was trimmed by 6 bases and J by 0 bases, leaving 14 bases between them. This chain's CDR3 is CASRGGGSLNTEAFF. CDR3 nucleotides: TGTGCCAGCAGGGGGGGAGGGAGTTTGAACACTGAAGCTTTCTTT.

In this sample, this clone turned up a few times. This chain joins TRBV5-1 and TRBJ2-1; a possible D gene is TRBD1 (6 bases). Germline CDR1 and CDR2: SGHRS and YFSETQ. V was trimmed by 0 bases and J by 10 bases, leaving 17 bases between them. The CDR3 totals 15 residues. DNA for the CDR3: TGCGCCAGCAGCTTGGAGGGGGTCCCGGAAAGGGAGCAGTTCTTC. Its translation: CASSLEGVPEREQFF. Looking up the rest from reference TRBV5-1 and TRBJ2-1 gives the full variable domain: KAGVTQTPRYLIKTRGQQVTLSCSPISGHRSVSWYQQTPGQGLQFLFEYFSETQRNKGNFPGRFSGRQFSNSRSEMNVSTLELGDSALYLCASSLEGVPEREQFFGPGTRLTVL.

The J gene is TRBJ2-1, the V gene TRBV11-2, with 7 bases matching TRBD1. J was trimmed by 0 bases and V by 5 bases; bases with no gene match: 7. This CDR3 is built from 16 residues. Germline CDR1 and CDR2: SGHAT and FQNNGV. CDR3 protein: CASSQRTGRSYNEQFF. CDR3 in DNA: TGTGCCAGCAGCCAAAGGACAGGTCGCTCCTACAATGAGCAGTTCTTC.

This chain joins TRBV5-1 and TRBJ2-5; possibly TRBD2 for D (5 bases). The germline V gene encodes CDR1 SGHRS and CDR2 YFSETQ. This CDR3 comprises 14 residues. Trimming cost V 2 bases and J 1 base, with 9 bases left between them. CDR3 sequence (DNA): TGCGCCAGCAGCTTTAGCGCCAGCCAAGAGACCCAGTACTTC. This encodes CASSFSASQETQYF. Combining the CDR3 with reference TRBV5-1 and TRBJ2-5 gives the whole variable domain KAGVTQTPRYLIKTRGQQVTLSCSPISGHRSVSWYQQTPGQGLQFLFEYFSETQRNKGNFPGRFSGRQFSNSRSEMNVSTLELGDSALYLCASSFSASQETQYFGPGTRLLVL.

The table lists this clone with a few counts. The chain combines TRBV21-1 with TRBJ1-1. TRBV21-1 is classified as a pseudogene. The CDR3 is 15 amino acids. DNA for the CDR3: TGTGCCAGCAGCAAAATTCAGGGAGGAAACACTGAAGCTTTCTTT. Its translation: CASSKIQGGNTEAFF.

This clone appeared a few times. The V gene is TRBV29-1, the J gene TRBJ2-3, with D unresolved. In germline, CDR1 is SQVTM, CDR2 ANQGSEA. The CDR3 has 13 residues. Between the trimmed V and J ends, which lost 1 base and 4 bases, there was a span of 9 bases. The CDR3 DNA is TGCAGCGTTGAAGTGAGGATTCCAGATACGCAGTATTTT. Amino acid sequence: CSVEVRIPDTQYF.

The genes are TRBV6-6 and TRBJ2-7; a possible D gene is TRBD1 (6 bases). The CDR3 has 12 residues. In germline, CDR1 is MNHNY, CDR2 SVGAGI (reference sequence). The V gene lost 5 bases and the J gene lost 5 bases, with 10 bases spanning the gap. The CDR3 DNA follows: TGTGCCAGCAGTCCCAGGGGAAACGAGCAGTACTTC. It yields the protein CASSPRGNEQYF.

The chain carries TRBV27 and TRBJ2-1; D gene unclear. V was pared by 8 bases and J by 9 bases, with 11 bases between. CDR1 is MNHEY and CDR2 is SMNVEV in the germline V gene (reference sequence). There are 11 residues in the CDR3. For the CDR3, the DNA is TGTGCCAGCTCCCAAGGCGGTGAGCAGTTCTTC. Translation gives CASSQGGEQFF.

This clone appeared a few times. The V call is TRBV18, the J call TRBJ1-1; D is possibly TRBD1 (5 bases). Germline assignment: CDR1 KGHSH and CDR2 LQKENI. V dropped 3 bases and J dropped 4 bases, with 12 bases sitting between them. CDR3 length: 14 residues. In DNA, the CDR3 is TGTGCCAGCTCACCCCGAACAGGACCCACTGAAGCTTTCTTT. Amino acid sequence: CASSPRTGPTEAFF.